A selection of T cell receptor beta chains follows, all from one sample in a study of cytomegalovirus exposure and HLA in healthy donors. The repertoire was sequenced with immunoSEQ multiplex PCR; TCRdb's copy has only in-frame clones and lacks some. This sample yields 140,000 or so clones, of which 68% are seen a single time; about 4.7% belongs to the top ten. Sequencing was done on a sample of PBMCs. These TCRs come from a man aged 60 to 69 in good health and CMV-seronegative. CDR3s include the opening cysteine and the closing phenylalanine or tryptophan. D genes are given only for firm matches. Rows give clone size only sometimes, using once, few, many, or a class for an expanded clone.

clone size	CDR3 length	J gene	D gene	V gene	CDR3 protein	CDR3 DNA
-	15	TRBJ1-2	TRBD1	TRBV27	CASSMTGFPNYGYTF	TGTGCCAGCAGTATGACAGGGTTCCCTAACTATGGCTACACCTTC
-	14	TRBJ2-1	TRBD2	TRBV2	CASVGGTGYNEQFF	TGTGCCAGCGTGGGAGGGACCGGATACAATGAGCAGTTCTTC
-	14	TRBJ1-1	TRBD1	TRBV6-5	CASSPDRLNTEAFF	TGTGCCAGCAGTCCGGACAGGCTGAACACTGAAGCTTTCTTT
-	14	TRBJ1-1	TRBD1	TRBV7-3	CASSLGTGLTEAFF	TGTGCCAGCAGCTTGGGGACAGGGTTGACTGAAGCTTTCTTT
-	15	TRBJ2-1	TRBD1	TRBV27	CASSPGTGGAGEQFF	TGTGCCAGCAGTCCCGGGACAGGGGGCGCGGGTGAGCAGTTCTTC
few	16	TRBJ1-6	-	TRBV28	CASSFPGSSYNSPLHF	TGTGCCAGCAGTTTCCCGGGAAGCTCCTATAATTCACCCCTCCACTTT
-	15	TRBJ1-2	TRBD1	TRBV28	CASSLYRQGLGGYTF	TGTGCCAGCAGTTTATACAGACAGGGATTGGGTGGCTACACCTTC
-	11	TRBJ2-2	-	TRBV2	CASSEIAELFF	TGTGCCAGCAGTGAGATAGCCGAGCTGTTTTTT
-	14	TRBJ1-1	-	TRBV7-9	CASSLSVSNTEAFF	TGTGCCAGCAGCTTGTCAGTGTCAAACACTGAAGCTTTCTTT
once	12	TRBJ2-1	TRBD1	TRBV29-1	CSASTGLNEQFF	TGCAGCGCATCGACAGGGTTGAATGAGCAGTTCTTC
-	16	TRBJ1-1	-	TRBV7-6	CASSLDSVAGITEAFF	TGTGCCAGCAGCTTAGATTCGGTGGCAGGGATCACTGAAGCTTTCTTT
-	15	TRBJ1-2	TRBD1	TRBV27	CASSPRTGPNYGYTF	TGTGCCAGCAGTCCGCGGACAGGCCCTAACTATGGCTACACCTTC
-	14	TRBJ2-1	TRBD2	TRBV7-3	CASSLAGGREEQFF	TGTGCCAGCAGCTTAGCGGGCGGGAGGGAAGAGCAGTTCTTC
-	17	TRBJ2-3	-	TRBV7-6	CASSRSAGPARTDTQYF	TGTGCCAGCAGCCGCTCCGCAGGGCCGGCTAGGACAGATACGCAGTATTTT
few	17	TRBJ2-7	TRBD2	TRBV25-1	CASSGEEGLAETYEQYF	TGTGCCAGCAGTGGAGAAGAGGGTCTAGCGGAGACTTACGAGCAGTACTTC
few	13	TRBJ2-3	-	TRBV6-1	CASSADRTDTQYF	TGTGCCAGCAGTGCCGACAGGACAGATACGCAGTATTTT
-	14	TRBJ2-3	-	TRBV9	CASSLSRSKDTQYF	TGTGCCAGCAGCTTGAGTCGCTCCAAGGATACGCAGTATTTT
-	15	TRBJ1-4	-	TRBV6-5	CASSPPPSAREKLFF	TGTGCCAGCAGTCCCCCTCCGTCCGCACGGGAAAAACTGTTTTTT
-	15	TRBJ2-3	TRBD2	TRBV6-4	CASSDSAGGPDTQYF	TGTGCCAGCAGTGACTCTGCGGGAGGGCCCGATACGCAGTATTTT
-	15	TRBJ2-2	TRBD2	TRBV5-1	CASGRGVTNTGELFF	TGCGCCAGCGGACGGGGGGTGACGAACACCGGGGAGCTGTTTTTT
once	14	TRBJ2-1	TRBD2	TRBV5-1	CASSPTSGYNEQFF	TGCGCCAGCAGCCCCACTAGCGGATACAATGAGCAGTTCTTC
-	19	TRBJ1-3	TRBD1	TRBV18	CASSPLNPGQWSSGNTIYF	TGTGCCAGCTCACCTCTAAACCCGGGACAGTGGAGCTCTGGAAACACCATATATTTT
-	13	TRBJ2-1	-	TRBV14	CASSQVGRGEQFF	TGTGCCAGCAGCCAAGTCGGCAGGGGCGAGCAGTTCTTC
-	20	TRBJ1-3	TRBD1	TRBV9	CASSHLPGTGGASNGNTIYF	TGTGCCAGCAGCCATCTTCCCGGGACAGGGGGCGCCTCCAATGGAAACACCATATATTTT
-	13	TRBJ1-2	TRBD1	TRBV6-5	CASSLGQLYGYTF	TGTGCCAGCAGTTTGGGACAGCTCTATGGCTACACCTTC
few	13	TRBJ2-2	-	TRBV5-1	CASSLTTGRELFF	TGCGCCAGCAGCTTGACGACTGGAAGGGAGCTGTTTTTT
-	15	TRBJ2-2	TRBD1	TRBV7-9	CASSPQGAWTGELFF	TGTGCCAGCAGCCCTCAGGGGGCGTGGACCGGGGAGCTGTTTTTT
-	15	TRBJ1-1	-	TRBV16	CASSRTRDTLFEAFF	TGTGCCAGCAGCCGAACCCGGGACACTTTATTTGAAGCTTTCTTT
-	18	TRBJ2-7	TRBD2	TRBV7-6	CASSLATFKRDETYEQYF	TGTGCCAGCAGCTTAGCCACCTTCAAGCGGGATGAGACCTACGAGCAGTACTTC
-	16	TRBJ2-5	-	TRBV5-1	CASSSAASLLGETQYF	TGCGCCAGCAGCTCCGCGGCTAGCCTTTTGGGGGAGACCCAGTACTTC
-	14	TRBJ2-3	TRBD2	TRBV5-1	CASSPGLATDTQYF	TGCGCCAGCAGCCCGGGACTAGCTACAGATACGCAGTATTTT
-	12	TRBJ2-7	-	TRBV29-1	CSVEDRGYEQYF	TGCAGCGTTGAAGACAGGGGATACGAGCAGTACTTC
-	13	TRBJ1-2	TRBD1	TRBV7-8	CASSIGQENGYTF	TGTGCCAGCAGCATAGGACAGGAGAATGGCTACACCTTC
-	13	TRBJ1-4	TRBD1	TRBV27	CASSGTGREKLFF	TGTGCCAGCTCCGGGACAGGGCGTGAAAAACTGTTTTTT
-	12	TRBJ1-5	-	TRBV6-5	CASSSRNQPQHF	TGTGCCAGCAGTTCGCGTAATCAGCCCCAGCATTTT
once	15	TRBJ1-1	-	TRBV19	CASSRLGGAQTEAFF	TGTGCCAGTAGCCGGTTGGGCGGGGCGCAGACTGAAGCTTTCTTT
-	15	TRBJ2-2	-	TRBV5-1	CASSPERGGIGELFF	TGCGCCAGCAGCCCGGAGCGCGGAGGCATCGGGGAGCTGTTTTTT
-	15	TRBJ2-7	TRBD1	TRBV6-6	CASSGSGTGVYEQYF	TGTGCCAGCAGTGGATCCGGGACAGGGGTTTACGAGCAGTACTTC
few	12	TRBJ2-7	-	TRBV5-6	CASGRAQGEQYF	TGTGCCAGCGGCAGAGCCCAGGGGGAGCAGTACTTC